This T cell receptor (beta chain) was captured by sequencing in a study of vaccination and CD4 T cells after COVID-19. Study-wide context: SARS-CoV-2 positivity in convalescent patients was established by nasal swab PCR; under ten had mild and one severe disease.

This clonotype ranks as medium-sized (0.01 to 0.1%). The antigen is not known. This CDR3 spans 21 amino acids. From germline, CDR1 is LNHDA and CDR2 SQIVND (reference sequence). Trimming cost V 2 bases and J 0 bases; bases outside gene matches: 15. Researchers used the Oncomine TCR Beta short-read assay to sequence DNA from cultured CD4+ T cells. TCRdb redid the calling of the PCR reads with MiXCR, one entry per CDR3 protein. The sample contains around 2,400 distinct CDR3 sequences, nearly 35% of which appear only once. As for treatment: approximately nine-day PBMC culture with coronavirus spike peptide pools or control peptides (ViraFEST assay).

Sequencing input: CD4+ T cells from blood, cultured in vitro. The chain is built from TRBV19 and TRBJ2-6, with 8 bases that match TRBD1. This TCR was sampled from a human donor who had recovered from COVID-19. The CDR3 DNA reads TGTGCCAGTAGTATAACAACCCCGCGGACAGGGATACGCTCTGGGGCCAACGTCCTGACTTTC. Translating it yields CASSITTPRTGIRSGANVLTF.